A single sample is the source of the 2 T cell receptor beta chains below, sequenced in a study of T cell responses to AZD1222 COVID-19 vaccine. Libraries were prepared by immunoSEQ multiplex PCR; TCRdb keeps only in-frame clonotypes and omits some of them. The table includes approximately 140,000 clones, more than 85% detected once. Here the sequenced sample was peripheral blood, taken 28 days after the second AZD1222 dose. The receptors were sampled from an adult who received the AZD1222 COVID-19 vaccine.

The V gene is TRBV4-2, the J gene TRBJ2-5; perhaps TRBD2 as D (6 bases). Germline lookup yields CDR1 LGHNA and CDR2 YNFKEQ. CDR3 length: 15 residues. Trimming pared 0 bases from V and 0 bases from J, leaving 8 bases between. CDR3 sequence: CASSQERGNQETQYF. The CDR3 nucleotides are TGTGCCAGCAGCCAAGAACGGGGGAACCAAGAGACCCAGTACTTC.

The chain carries TRBV30 and TRBJ1-4; the D gene is possibly TRBD1 (5 bases). The V gene's germline CDR1 is GTSNPN and CDR2 SVGIG (reference sequence). This CDR3 has 13 residues. V was cut by 2 bases and J by 7 bases, with 11 bases left in between. The CDR3 DNA reads TGTGCCTGGAGTCTAGGGGATGGTGAAAAACTGTTTTTT. As protein: CAWSLGDGEKLFF. Full variable domain (rest looked up from reference TRBV30 and TRBJ1-4): SQTIHQWPATLVQPVGSPLSLECTVEGTSNPNLYWYRQAAGRGLQLLFYSVGIGQISSEVPQNLSASRPQDRQFILSSKKLLLSDSGFYLCAWSLGDGEKLFFGSGTQLSVL.